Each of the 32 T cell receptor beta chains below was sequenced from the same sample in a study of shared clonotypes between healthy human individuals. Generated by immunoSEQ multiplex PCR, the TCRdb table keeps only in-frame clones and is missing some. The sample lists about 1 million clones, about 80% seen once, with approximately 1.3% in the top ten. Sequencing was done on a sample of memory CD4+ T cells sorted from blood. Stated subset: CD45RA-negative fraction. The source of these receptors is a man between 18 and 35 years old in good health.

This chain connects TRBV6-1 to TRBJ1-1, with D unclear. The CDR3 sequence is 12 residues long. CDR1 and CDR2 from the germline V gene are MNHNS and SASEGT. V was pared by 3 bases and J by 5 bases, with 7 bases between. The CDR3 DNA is TGTGCCAGCAGTGAGCCAGTTACTGAAGCTTTCTTT. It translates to CASSEPVTEAFF.

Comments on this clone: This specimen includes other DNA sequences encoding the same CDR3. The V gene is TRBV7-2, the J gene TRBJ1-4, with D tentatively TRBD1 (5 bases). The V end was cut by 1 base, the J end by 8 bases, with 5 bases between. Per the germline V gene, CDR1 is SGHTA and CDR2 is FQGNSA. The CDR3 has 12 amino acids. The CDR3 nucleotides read TGTGCCAGCAGCTTAGAGGGGGAAAAACTGTTTTTT. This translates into CASSLEGEKLFF.

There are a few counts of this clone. In DNA form, the CDR3 reads TGTGCCAGCAGTCCCACGTCCGGGAGGACTGAAGCTTTCTTT. It specifies CASSPTSGRTEAFF. This rearrangement joins TRBV6-5 to TRBJ1-1; no firm D call. This CDR3 contains 14 residues. V was clipped by 5 bases and J by 5 bases, with 15 bases between them. Germline CDR1 MNHEY, CDR2 SVGAGI.

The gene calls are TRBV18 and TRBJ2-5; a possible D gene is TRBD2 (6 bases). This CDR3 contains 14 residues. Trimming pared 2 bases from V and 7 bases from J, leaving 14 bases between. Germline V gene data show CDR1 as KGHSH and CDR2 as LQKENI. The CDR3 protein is CASSPGGTARTQYF. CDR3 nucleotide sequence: TGTGCCAGCTCACCAGGGGGGACCGCAAGGACCCAGTACTTC.

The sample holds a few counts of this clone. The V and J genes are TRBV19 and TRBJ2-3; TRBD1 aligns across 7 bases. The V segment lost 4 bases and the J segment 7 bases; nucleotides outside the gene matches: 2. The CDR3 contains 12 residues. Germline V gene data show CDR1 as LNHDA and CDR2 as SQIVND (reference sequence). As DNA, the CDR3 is TGTGCCAGTAGTAAGACAGGGTATACGCAGTATTTT. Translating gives CASSKTGYTQYF.

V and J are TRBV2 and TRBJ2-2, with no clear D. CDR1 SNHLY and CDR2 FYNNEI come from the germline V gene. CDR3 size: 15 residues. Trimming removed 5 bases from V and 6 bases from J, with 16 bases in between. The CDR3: CASSSRKGWAGELFF. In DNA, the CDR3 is TGTGCCAGCAGTTCTCGGAAGGGCTGGGCCGGGGAGCTGTTTTTT.

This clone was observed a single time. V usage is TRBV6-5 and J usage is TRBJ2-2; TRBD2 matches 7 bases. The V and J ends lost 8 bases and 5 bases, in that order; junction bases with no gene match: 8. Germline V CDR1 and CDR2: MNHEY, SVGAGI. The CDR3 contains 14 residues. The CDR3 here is CASGLGGRTGELFF. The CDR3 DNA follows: TGTGCCAGCGGTCTGGGAGGGAGAACCGGGGAGCTGTTTTTT.

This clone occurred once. The CDR3 reads CASSLRQGGAYEQYF. The CDR3 DNA is TGCGCCAGCAGCTTAAGACAAGGGGGGGCCTACGAGCAGTACTTC. This chain joins TRBV5-1 and TRBJ2-7, with D possibly matching TRBD2 (7 bases). Germline CDR1 reads SGHRS; CDR2 reads YFSETQ. V lost 2 bases and J 2 bases, leaving 14 bases between the germline ends. The CDR3 is 15 amino acids.

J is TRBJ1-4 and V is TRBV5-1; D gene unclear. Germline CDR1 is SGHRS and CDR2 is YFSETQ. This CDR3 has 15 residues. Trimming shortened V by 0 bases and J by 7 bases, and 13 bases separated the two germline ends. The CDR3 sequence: CASSLAGSEGEKLFF. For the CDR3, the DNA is TGCGCCAGCAGCTTGGCGGGCAGCGAGGGTGAAAAACTGTTTTTT.

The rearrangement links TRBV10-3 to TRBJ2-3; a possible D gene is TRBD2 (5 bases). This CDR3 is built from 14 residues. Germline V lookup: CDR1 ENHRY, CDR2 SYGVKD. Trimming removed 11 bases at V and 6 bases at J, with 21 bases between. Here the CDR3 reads CAVQNSVISDTQYF. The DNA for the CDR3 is TGTGCCGTACAGAATAGCGTTATATCGGATACGCAGTATTTT.

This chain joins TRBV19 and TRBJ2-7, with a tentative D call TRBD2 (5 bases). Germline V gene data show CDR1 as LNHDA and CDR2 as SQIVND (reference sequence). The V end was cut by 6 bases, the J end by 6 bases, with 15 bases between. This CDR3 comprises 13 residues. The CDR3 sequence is CASRPLGESEQYF. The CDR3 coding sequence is TGTGCCAGTAGGCCTCTCGGGGAGTCCGAGCAGTACTTC.

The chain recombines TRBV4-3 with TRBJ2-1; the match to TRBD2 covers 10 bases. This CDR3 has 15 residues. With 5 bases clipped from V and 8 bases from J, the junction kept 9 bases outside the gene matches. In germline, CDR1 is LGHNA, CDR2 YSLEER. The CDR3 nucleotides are TGCGCCAGCAGCAAAGGGCTAGCGGGAGTAGATGAGCAGTTCTTC. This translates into CASSKGLAGVDEQFF.

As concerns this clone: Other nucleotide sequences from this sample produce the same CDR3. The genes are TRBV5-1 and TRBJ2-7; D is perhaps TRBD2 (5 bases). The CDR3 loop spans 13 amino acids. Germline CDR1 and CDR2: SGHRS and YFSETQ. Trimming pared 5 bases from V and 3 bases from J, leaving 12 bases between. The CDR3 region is CASSKGRDYEQYF. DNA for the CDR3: TGCGCCAGCAGTAAAGGACGGGACTACGAGCAGTACTTC.

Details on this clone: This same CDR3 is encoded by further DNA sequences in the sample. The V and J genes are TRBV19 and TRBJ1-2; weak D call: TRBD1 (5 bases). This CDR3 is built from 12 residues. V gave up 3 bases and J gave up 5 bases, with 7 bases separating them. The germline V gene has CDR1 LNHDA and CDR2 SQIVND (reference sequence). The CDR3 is CASSIQGYGYTF. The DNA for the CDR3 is TGTGCCAGTAGTATCCAGGGATATGGCTACACCTTC.

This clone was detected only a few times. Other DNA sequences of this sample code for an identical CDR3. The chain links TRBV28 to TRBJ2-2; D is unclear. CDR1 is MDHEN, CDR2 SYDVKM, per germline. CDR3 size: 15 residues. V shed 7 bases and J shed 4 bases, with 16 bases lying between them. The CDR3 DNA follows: TGTGCCAGCACTGGGTACTATCATTCCACCGGGGAGCTGTTTTTT. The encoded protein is CASTGYYHSTGELFF.

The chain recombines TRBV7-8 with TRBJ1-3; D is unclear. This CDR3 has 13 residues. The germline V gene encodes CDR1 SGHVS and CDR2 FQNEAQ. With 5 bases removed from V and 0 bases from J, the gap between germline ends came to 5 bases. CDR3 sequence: CASSLNSGNTIYF. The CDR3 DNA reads TGTGCCAGCAGCCTCAACTCTGGAAACACCATATATTTT.

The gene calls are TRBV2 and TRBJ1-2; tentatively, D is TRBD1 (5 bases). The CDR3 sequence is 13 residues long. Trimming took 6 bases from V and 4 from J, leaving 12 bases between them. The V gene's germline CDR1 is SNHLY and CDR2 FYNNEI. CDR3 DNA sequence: TGTGCCAGCAGGCAGGGACTTCCCTATGGCTACACCTTC. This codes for CASRQGLPYGYTF.

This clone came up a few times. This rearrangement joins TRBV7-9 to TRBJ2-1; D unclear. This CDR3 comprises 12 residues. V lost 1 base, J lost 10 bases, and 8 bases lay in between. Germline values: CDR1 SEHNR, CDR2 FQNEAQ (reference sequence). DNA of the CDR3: TGTGCCAGCAGCTTAGTTGCCTCCGAGCAGTTCTTC. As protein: CASSLVASEQFF.

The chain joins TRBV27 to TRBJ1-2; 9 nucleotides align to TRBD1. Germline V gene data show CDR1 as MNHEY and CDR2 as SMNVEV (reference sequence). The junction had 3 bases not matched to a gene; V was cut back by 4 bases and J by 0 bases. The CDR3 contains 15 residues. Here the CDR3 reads CASSSGTGTNYGYTF. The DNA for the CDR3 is TGTGCCAGCAGTTCCGGGACAGGGACTAACTATGGCTACACCTTC.

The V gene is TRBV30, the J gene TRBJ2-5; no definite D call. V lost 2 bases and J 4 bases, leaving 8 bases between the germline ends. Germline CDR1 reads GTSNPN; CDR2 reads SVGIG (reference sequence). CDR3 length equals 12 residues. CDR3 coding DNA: TGTGCCTGGAGTATAAGTGGAGAGACCCAGTACTTC. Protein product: CAWSISGETQYF.

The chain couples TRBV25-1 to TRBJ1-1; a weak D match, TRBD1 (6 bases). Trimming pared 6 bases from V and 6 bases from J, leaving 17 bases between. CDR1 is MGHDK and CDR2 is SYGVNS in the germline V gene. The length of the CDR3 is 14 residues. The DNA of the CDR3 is TGTGCCAGCAGACGGGCGGGGGGCGCACCTGAAGCTTTCTTT. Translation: CASRRAGGAPEAFF.

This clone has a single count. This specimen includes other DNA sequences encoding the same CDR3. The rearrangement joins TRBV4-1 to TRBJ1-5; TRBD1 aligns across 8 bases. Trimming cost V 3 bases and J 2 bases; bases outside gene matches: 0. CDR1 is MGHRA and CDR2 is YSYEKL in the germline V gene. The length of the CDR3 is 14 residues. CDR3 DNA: TGCGCCAGCAGCCAGACAGGGGGCAATCAGCCCCAGCATTTT. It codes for CASSQTGGNQPQHF.

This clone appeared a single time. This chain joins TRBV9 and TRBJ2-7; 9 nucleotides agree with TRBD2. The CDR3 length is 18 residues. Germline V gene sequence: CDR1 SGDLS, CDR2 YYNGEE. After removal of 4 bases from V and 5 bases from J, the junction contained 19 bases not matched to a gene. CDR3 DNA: TGTGCCAGCAGCCCGCCTCTGGGCGGGAGGGCCGCAAAACACGAGCAGTACTTC. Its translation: CASSPPLGGRAAKHEQYF.

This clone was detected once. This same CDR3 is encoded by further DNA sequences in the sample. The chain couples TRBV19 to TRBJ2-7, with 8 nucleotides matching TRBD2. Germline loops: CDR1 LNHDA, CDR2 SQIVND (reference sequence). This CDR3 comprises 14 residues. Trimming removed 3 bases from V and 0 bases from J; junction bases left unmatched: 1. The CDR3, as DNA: TGTGCCAGTAGTATCAGCGGGAGCTCCTACGAGCAGTACTTC. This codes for CASSISGSSYEQYF.

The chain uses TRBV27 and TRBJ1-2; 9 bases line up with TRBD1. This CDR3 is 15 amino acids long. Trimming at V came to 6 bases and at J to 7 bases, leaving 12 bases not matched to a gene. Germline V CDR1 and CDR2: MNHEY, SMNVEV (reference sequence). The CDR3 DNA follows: TGTGCCAGCAGCGGTAGACAGGGGGGGCTCCCTGGCTACACCTTC. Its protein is CASSGRQGGLPGYTF.

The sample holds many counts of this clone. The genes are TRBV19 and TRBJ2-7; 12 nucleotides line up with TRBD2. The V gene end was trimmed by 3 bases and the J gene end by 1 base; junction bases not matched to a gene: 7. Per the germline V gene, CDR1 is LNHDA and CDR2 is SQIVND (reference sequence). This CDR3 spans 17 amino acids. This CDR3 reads CASSMATSGSQSYEQYF. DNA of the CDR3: TGTGCCAGTAGTATGGCGACTAGCGGGAGCCAATCCTACGAGCAGTACTTC.

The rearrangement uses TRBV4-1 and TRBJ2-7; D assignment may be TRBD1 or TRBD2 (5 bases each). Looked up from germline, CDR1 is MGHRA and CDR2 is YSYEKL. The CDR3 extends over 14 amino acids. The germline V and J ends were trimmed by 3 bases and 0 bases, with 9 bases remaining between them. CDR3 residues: CASSQLGVSYEQYF. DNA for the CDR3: TGCGCCAGCAGCCAGCTGGGGGTCTCCTACGAGCAGTACTTC.

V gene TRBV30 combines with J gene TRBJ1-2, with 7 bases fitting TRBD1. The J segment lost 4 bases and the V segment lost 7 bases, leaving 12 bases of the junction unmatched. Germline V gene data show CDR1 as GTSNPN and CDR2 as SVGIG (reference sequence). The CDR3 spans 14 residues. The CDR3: CAYDRDYGIYGYTF. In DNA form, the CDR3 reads TGTGCCTATGACAGGGACTACGGGATCTATGGCTACACCTTC.

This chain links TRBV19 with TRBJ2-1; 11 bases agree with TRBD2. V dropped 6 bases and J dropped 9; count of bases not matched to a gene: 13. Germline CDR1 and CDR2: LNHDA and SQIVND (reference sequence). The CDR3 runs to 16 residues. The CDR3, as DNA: TGTGCCAGTAGCTTAGCGGGAGGGCTCGGACGGGGTGAGCAGTTCTTC. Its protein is CASSLAGGLGRGEQFF. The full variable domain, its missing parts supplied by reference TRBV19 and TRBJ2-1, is DGGITQSPKYLFRKEGQNVTLSCEQNLNHDAMYWYRQDPGQGLRLIYYSQIVNDFQKGDIAEGYSVSREKKESFPLTVTSAQKNPTAFYLCASSLAGGLGRGEQFFGPGTRLTVL.

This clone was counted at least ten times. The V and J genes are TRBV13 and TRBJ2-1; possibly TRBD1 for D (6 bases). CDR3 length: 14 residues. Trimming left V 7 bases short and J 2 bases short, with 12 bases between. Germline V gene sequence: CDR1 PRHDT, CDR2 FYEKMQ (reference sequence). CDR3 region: CASTPRDTYNEQFF. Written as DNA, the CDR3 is TGTGCCAGCACGCCCCGGGACACCTACAATGAGCAGTTCTTC.

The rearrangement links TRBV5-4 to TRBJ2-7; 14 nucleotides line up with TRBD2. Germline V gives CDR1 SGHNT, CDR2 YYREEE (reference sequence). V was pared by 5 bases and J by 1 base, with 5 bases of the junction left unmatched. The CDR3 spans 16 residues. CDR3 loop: CASSPGLAGESYEQYF. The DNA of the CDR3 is TGTGCCAGCAGTCCGGGACTAGCGGGGGAGTCCTACGAGCAGTACTTC.

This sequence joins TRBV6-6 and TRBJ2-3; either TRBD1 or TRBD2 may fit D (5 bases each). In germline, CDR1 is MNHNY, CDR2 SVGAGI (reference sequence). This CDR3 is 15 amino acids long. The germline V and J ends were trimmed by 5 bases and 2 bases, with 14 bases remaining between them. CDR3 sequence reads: CASSRGTRITDTQYF. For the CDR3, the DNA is TGTGCCAGCAGTCGAGGGACGCGAATCACAGATACGCAGTATTTT.